Presented here are 17 T cell receptor beta chains from one specimen sequenced in a study of T cell responses to AZD1222 COVID-19 vaccine. TCRdb's table, derived via immunoSEQ multiplex PCR, lists solely in-frame clones and lacks some. The data show roughly 120,000 clones, roughly 90% seen once. The specimen was peripheral blood, collected 28 days after the second dose of the MenACWY control vaccine. The receptors shown here come from an adult who received the MenACWY meningococcal vaccine as a control.

The chain recombines TRBV7-9 with TRBJ2-6; D is possibly TRBD2 (5 bases). The CDR3 loop spans 17 amino acids. Between the trimmed V and J ends, which lost 5 bases and 0 bases, there was a span of 14 bases. Germline CDR1 is SEHNR and CDR2 is FQNEAQ (reference sequence). CDR3 in amino acids: CASSSSGRTSGANVLTF. Written as DNA, the CDR3 is TGTGCCAGCAGCAGCAGCGGACGGACCTCTGGGGCCAACGTCCTGACTTTC. Based on the CDR3 plus reference TRBV7-9 and TRBJ2-6, the full variable domain is DTGVSQNPRHKITKRGQNVTFRCDPISEHNRLYWYRQTLGQGPEFLTYFQNEAQLEKSRLLSDRFSAERPKGSFSTLEIQRTEQGDSAMYLCASSSSGRTSGANVLTFGAGSRLTVL.

The V call is TRBV27, the J call TRBJ1-5; D may be TRBD1 (5 bases). V gave up 2 bases and J gave up 4 bases, with 18 bases separating them. Germline V gives CDR1 MNHEY, CDR2 SMNVEV (reference sequence). The CDR3 has 17 amino acids. The CDR3 loop is CASSLGGEGARNQPQHF. The DNA for the CDR3 is TGTGCCAGCAGTTTAGGGGGGGAGGGTGCAAGAAATCAGCCCCAGCATTTT.

This sequence joins TRBV6-4 and TRBJ2-1, with D possibly TRBD1 on 6 matching bases. Germline-derived CDR1 and CDR2 are MRHNA and SNTAGT. Trimming pared 3 bases from V and 6 bases from J, leaving 12 bases between. This CDR3 has 14 residues. The CDR3 here is CASSDGQGFNEQFF. The CDR3 DNA sequence: TGTGCCAGCAGTGATGGTCAGGGGTTCAATGAGCAGTTCTTC.

This chain links TRBV16 with TRBJ1-1; D unresolved. In germline, CDR1 is KGHSY, CDR2 FQNENV. The ends were cut back, 3 bases at V and 4 bases at J, with 9 bases in the middle. This CDR3 has 13 amino acids. DNA for the CDR3: TGTGCCAGCAGCCAGACATTAACCACTGAAGCTTTCTTT. It specifies CASSQTLTTEAFF.

The chain is built from TRBV14 and TRBJ2-5, with D unclear. Trimming cost V 4 bases and J 1 base, with 7 bases left between them. CDR3 size: 13 residues. CDR1 SGHDN and CDR2 FVKESK come from the germline V gene. Written as DNA, the CDR3 is TGTGCCAGCAGCCGCCAACTCCAAGAGACCCAGTACTTC. This codes for CASSRQLQETQYF.

The rearrangement links TRBV2 to TRBJ2-7; tentative D call: TRBD2 (6 bases). CDR1 is SNHLY and CDR2 is FYNNEI in the germline V gene. The CDR3 covers 11 residues. V lost 6 bases to trimming and J lost 7 bases, with 10 bases between them. CDR3 DNA: TGTGCCAGCAGGGAGGGCAAGGAGCAGTACTTC. This gives the protein CASREGKEQYF.

This rearrangement joins TRBV3-1 (or the pseudogene TRBV3-2) to TRBJ1-2; D is undetermined. V lost 4 bases and J 5 bases, leaving 14 bases between the germline ends. This CDR3 is built from 14 residues. CDR1 and CDR2 from the germline V gene are LGHDT and YNNKEL (reference sequence). CDR3 nucleotides: TGTGCCAGCAGCCCCCTGGGAGGGATGTATGGCTACACCTTC. Encoded protein: CASSPLGGMYGYTF.

This sequence joins TRBV15 and TRBJ2-3; D is uncertain. The CDR3 is 16 residues long. The germline V gene encodes CDR1 LNHNV and CDR2 YYDKDF (reference sequence). V was cut by 8 bases and J by 0 bases, with 18 bases left in between. CDR3 in DNA: TGTGCCACCGCCCTTTTTTTAGGTCGGAGCACAGATACGCAGTATTTT. It is translated as CATALFLGRSTDTQYF.

The chain joins TRBV18 to TRBJ2-1, with 10 bases matching TRBD2. The V gene's germline CDR1 is KGHSH and CDR2 LQKENI. This CDR3 is built from 15 residues. V was clipped by 2 bases and J by 4 bases; unmatched bases: 2. In DNA form, the CDR3 reads TGTGCCAGCTCACCAGCTAGCGGGGGATACAATGAGCAGTTCTTC. The encoded protein is CASSPASGGYNEQFF.

V and J are TRBV7-9 and TRBJ1-1; possibly TRBD1 for D (6 bases). The germline V gene encodes CDR1 SEHNR and CDR2 FQNEAQ (reference sequence). V dropped 4 bases and J dropped 1 base, with 13 bases sitting between them. The CDR3 consists of 15 residues. The chain's CDR3 is CASSYIRGPNTEAFF. As DNA, the CDR3 is TGTGCCAGCAGCTATATCCGGGGGCCGAACACTGAAGCTTTCTTT.

The genes are TRBV19 and TRBJ1-5, with D maybe TRBD1 (6 bases). Between the trimmed V and J ends, which lost 3 bases and 7 bases, there was a span of 13 bases. Germline CDR1 is LNHDA and CDR2 is SQIVND (reference sequence). The CDR3 is 14 residues long. CDR3: CASSILGAGQPQHF. In DNA form, the CDR3 reads TGTGCCAGTAGTATTCTGGGGGCAGGGCAGCCCCAGCATTTT. The whole variable domain, filled in from reference TRBV19 and TRBJ1-5, reads DGGITQSPKYLFRKEGQNVTLSCEQNLNHDAMYWYRQDPGQGLRLIYYSQIVNDFQKGDIAEGYSVSREKKESFPLTVTSAQKNPTAFYLCASSILGAGQPQHFGDGTRLSIL.

This rearrangement joins TRBV15 to TRBJ1-5; D may be TRBD1 (5 bases). Germline values: CDR1 LNHNV, CDR2 YYDKDF (reference sequence). Deletions cut 4 bases from V and 5 bases from J, with 15 bases between. The CDR3 spans 15 residues. The CDR3 bases are TGTGCCACCAGCACCCTGCGGCAGGGTGATCAGCCCCAGCATTTT. It specifies CATSTLRQGDQPQHF.

The CDR3 sequence: CASSPDSANTEAFF. Written as DNA, the CDR3 is TGTGCCAGCTCACCAGACAGCGCGAACACTGAAGCTTTCTTT. The V and J genes are TRBV18 and TRBJ1-1; a weak D match, TRBD1 (5 bases). Germline V gene data show CDR1 as KGHSH and CDR2 as LQKENI. Trimming cost V 2 bases and J 1 base, with 8 bases left between them. The CDR3 loop spans 14 amino acids.

V gene TRBV6-2 or TRBV6-3 combines with J gene TRBJ2-2; 11 nucleotides line up with TRBD1. Germline loops: CDR1 MNHEY, CDR2 SVGEGT. The CDR3 has 17 amino acids. With V trimmed by 0 bases and J by 5 bases, 5 bases remained unmatched. The CDR3 reads CASSYSKDRGRTGELFF. In nucleotides, the CDR3 is TGTGCCAGCAGTTACTCGAAGGACAGGGGGCGAACCGGGGAGCTGTTTTTT.

The CDR3 protein is CASSLGKETQYF. The CDR3 nucleotides read TGTGCCAGCAGCCTGGGGAAAGAGACCCAGTACTTC. This chain uses TRBV6-2 or TRBV6-3 with TRBJ2-5; D gene uncertain. Germline V CDR1 and CDR2: MNHEY, SVGEGT. The length of the CDR3 is 12 residues. The V and J ends lost 6 bases and 3 bases respectively, with 8 bases between them.

The CDR3 protein is CASSTTMTSSYNEQFF. Written as DNA, the CDR3 is TGTGCCAGCAGCACGACCATGACTAGTTCCTACAATGAGCAGTTCTTC. V and J are TRBV7-6 and TRBJ2-1; D is perhaps TRBD2 (6 bases). The CDR3 is 16 residues long. Trimming took off 5 bases at V and 1 base at J, with 15 bases between the two ends. Germline V gives CDR1 SGHVS, CDR2 FNYEAQ.

The CDR3 reads CASREATGAGTEAFF. CDR3 nucleotide sequence: TGCGCCAGCAGAGAGGCCACAGGGGCGGGCACTGAAGCTTTCTTT. This chain links TRBV10-2 with TRBJ1-1, with 7 nucleotides matching TRBD1. CDR1 WSHSY and CDR2 SAAADI come from the germline V gene. The ends lost 6 bases at V and 4 bases at J; junction bases unmatched: 11. The CDR3 has 15 amino acids.